These 27 T cell receptor beta chains were sequenced from one sample in a study of cytomegalovirus exposure and HLA in healthy donors. PCR amplification relied on 60 Vbeta primers (plus 13 Jbeta primers). TCRdb's copy holds only in-frame clones and misses some; the assay was immunoSEQ multiplex PCR. The repertoire includes approximately 44,000 clones, approximately 77% of them detected once, and approximately 1.5% sits in the top ten. What was sequenced was PBMCs. Receptors were obtained from a man aged 25-45 years in good health and CMV-seronegative.

This clone has only one observation. The CDR3 DNA reads as TGTGCCAGCAGGGGGGGACTCCAGAGAGGGGAGCTGTTTTTT. This translates into CASRGGLQRGELFF. The chain links TRBV2 to TRBJ2-2; tentative D call: TRBD2 (6 bases). The germline V and J ends were trimmed by 6 bases and 8 bases, with 16 bases remaining between them. Germline-derived CDR1 and CDR2 are SNHLY and FYNNEI. There are 14 residues in the CDR3.

This rearrangement joins TRBV2 to TRBJ2-3; 10 bases line up with TRBD2. V trimming: 2 bases; J trimming: 3 bases; junction bases outside the gene matches: 5. The CDR3 consists of 16 residues. Germline CDR1 is SNHLY and CDR2 is FYNNEI. CDR3 protein: CASSELSSGRTDTQYF. CDR3 nucleotides: TGTGCCAGCAGTGAACTTAGTAGCGGGAGGACAGATACGCAGTATTTT.

The chain uses TRBV6-4 and TRBJ2-3; D may be TRBD2 (6 bases). CDR1 is MRHNA, CDR2 SNTAGT, per germline. The CDR3 runs to 20 residues. The V end was cut by 5 bases, the J end by 1 base, with 28 bases between. CDR3 DNA sequence: TGTGCCAGCAGTAAAGTAGAGGGGATTAGCGGTAACCCCTGCACAGATACGCAGTATTTT. Its translation: CASSKVEGISGNPCTDTQYF.

The chain links TRBV11-2 to TRBJ2-3; 7 bases line up with TRBD2. Looked up from germline, CDR1 is SGHAT and CDR2 is FQNNGV. Unmatched junction bases numbered 3, after V lost 1 base and J lost 2 bases. The CDR3 covers 15 residues. CDR3 sequence: CASSLAGGPTDTQYF. The CDR3 DNA sequence: TGTGCCAGCAGCTTAGCGGGAGGTCCCACAGATACGCAGTATTTT.

V gene TRBV5-6 combines with J gene TRBJ2-3; 9 bases line up with TRBD2. The junction had 16 bases not matched to a gene; V was cut back by 4 bases and J by 1 base. The CDR3 is 19 amino acids. CDR1 is SGHDT and CDR2 is YYEEEE in the germline V gene. In nucleotides, the CDR3 is TGTGCCAGCAGCGCAAAACTACTTAGCGGGAGACGTCGCACAGATACGCAGTATTTT. Translation: CASSAKLLSGRRRTDTQYF.

The rearrangement links TRBV9 to TRBJ2-2; weak D call: TRBD1 (5 bases). Germline CDR1 is SGDLS and CDR2 is YYNGEE. The CDR3 runs 15 residues. The V end lost 0 bases, the J end lost 6 bases, and 12 bases lay between the germline ends. The CDR3 nucleotides read TGTGCCAGCAGCGTAGTCTGGCAGGGTGCCGGGGAGCTGTTTTTT. This encodes CASSVVWQGAGELFF. The full variable domain, its missing parts supplied by reference TRBV9 and TRBJ2-2, is DSGVTQTPKHLITATGQRVTLRCSPRSGDLSVYWYQQSLDQGLQFLIQYYNGEERAKGNILERFSAQQFPDLHSELNLSSLELGDSALYFCASSVVWQGAGELFFGEGSRLTVL.

The chain couples TRBV2 to TRBJ1-1, with TRBD1 identical over 9 bases. J gave up 2 bases and V 2 bases, and 18 bases lay outside the gene matches. Germline CDR1 SNHLY, CDR2 FYNNEI. This CDR3 is built from 20 residues. Here the CDR3 DNA reads TGTGCCAGCAGTGAAACCCGGACGGACAGGGGCCGCGGCCGTAACACTGAAGCTTTCTTT. Its translation: CASSETRTDRGRGRNTEAFF.

The chain recombines TRBV9 with TRBJ1-2; D not resolved. This CDR3 spans 11 amino acids. Deletions cut 4 bases from V and 8 bases from J, with 9 bases between. Germline CDR1 and CDR2: SGDLS and YYNGEE. For the CDR3, the DNA is TGTGCCAGCAGCCTGAATACAGGCTACACCTTC. Translated, it gives CASSLNTGYTF.

This clone was counted only a few times. J is TRBJ1-4 and V is TRBV4-1; D call uncertain. The V gene's germline CDR1 is MGHRA and CDR2 YSYEKL. Between the trimmed V and J ends, which lost 0 bases and 0 bases, there was a span of 8 bases. The CDR3 spans 16 residues. The CDR3 reads CASSQDLLATNEKLFF. In nucleotides, the CDR3 is TGCGCCAGCAGCCAAGATTTACTTGCAACTAATGAAAAACTGTTTTTT.

The V and J genes are TRBV19 and TRBJ2-7; 10 bases are a match to TRBD1. The V segment lost 5 bases and the J segment 4 bases; nucleotides outside the gene matches: 8. The length of the CDR3 is 15 residues. CDR1 is LNHDA and CDR2 is SQIVND in the germline V gene (reference sequence). CDR3 in amino acids: CASSAETGGDYEQYF. CDR3 DNA: TGTGCCAGTAGTGCCGAGACAGGGGGCGATTACGAGCAGTACTTC.

The genes are TRBV13 and TRBJ1-1, with TRBD1 matching 8 bases. The CDR3 extends over 16 amino acids. Germline CDR1 reads PRHDT; CDR2 reads FYEKMQ (reference sequence). V was pared by 3 bases and J by 4 bases, with 10 bases of the junction left unmatched. CDR3 protein: CASSFSGGRGLTEAFF. The CDR3 DNA reads TGTGCCAGCAGCTTCTCAGGGGGCAGGGGGCTCACTGAAGCTTTCTTT.

The J gene is TRBJ2-7, the V gene TRBV18; 7 nucleotides match TRBD2. CDR3 length: 16 amino acids. V was pared by 1 base and J by 2 bases, with 8 bases of the junction left unmatched. The germline V gene has CDR1 KGHSH and CDR2 LQKENI. The DNA for the CDR3 is TGTGCCAGCTCACCACGGAGACTAGCAGTAACCTACGAGCAGTACTTC. Translated, it gives CASSPRRLAVTYEQYF.

The CDR3 sequence: CASSLRGRTDTQYF. CDR3 nucleotide sequence: TGTGCCAGCAGCTTAAGGGGTCGCACAGATACGCAGTATTTT. This rearrangement joins TRBV7-6 to TRBJ2-3; TRBD1 is a possible D gene (5 bases). Germline loops: CDR1 SGHVS, CDR2 FNYEAQ. This CDR3 spans 14 amino acids. Deletions cut 2 bases from V and 1 base from J, with 7 bases between. Looking up the rest from reference TRBV7-6 and TRBJ2-3 gives the full variable domain: GAGVSQSPRYKVTKRGQDVALRCDPISGHVSLYWYRQALGQGPEFLTYFNYEAQQDKSGLPNDRFSAERPEGSISTLTIQRTEQRDSAMYRCASSLRGRTDTQYFGPGTRLTVL.

This rearrangement joins TRBV7-2 to TRBJ2-5, with 9 positions matching TRBD1. The tail of the sequence fits TRBJ2-7 better, so the J call may be wrong. The germline V gene encodes CDR1 SGHTA and CDR2 FQGNSA. This CDR3 is built from 15 residues. For the CDR3, the DNA is TGTGCCAGCAGCCGTTCGACAGGGGGCTCCTACGAGCAGTACTTC. This encodes CASSRSTGGSYEQYF.

The count of this clone is one. The chain is built from TRBV5-8 and TRBJ1-5; 11 nucleotides match TRBD1. The CDR3 spans 15 residues. The germline gives CDR1 SGHTS, CDR2 YDEGEE. V trimming: 4 bases; J trimming: 6 bases; junction bases outside the gene matches: 6. The CDR3 spells CASSGGQGVSQPQHF. CDR3 nucleotide sequence: TGTGCCAGCAGCGGGGGACAGGGGGTCAGTCAGCCCCAGCATTTT.

The gene calls are TRBV28 and TRBJ1-1; TRBD1 agrees at 8 bases. CDR1 and CDR2 (germline): MDHEN, SYDVKM. V was clipped by 4 bases and J by 5 bases; unmatched bases: 3. The CDR3 contains 13 residues. In DNA, the CDR3 is TGTGCCAGCAGTTCGGGACAGGCGACTGAAGCTTTCTTT. Translating gives CASSSGQATEAFF.

The genes are TRBV9 and TRBJ1-1; tentatively, D is TRBD1 (5 bases). V gave up 2 bases and J gave up 4 bases, with 15 bases separating them. The CDR3 spans 15 residues. Germline CDR1 reads SGDLS; CDR2 reads YYNGEE. The DNA of the CDR3 is TGTGCCAGCAGCGTTGACCCGGGGGTTGGCACTGAAGCTTTCTTT. It translates to CASSVDPGVGTEAFF.

CDR3 amino acids: CASSGSGSADTQYF. As DNA, the CDR3 is TGTGCCAGCAGCGGTAGCGGGAGCGCAGATACGCAGTATTTT. The V call is TRBV9, the J call TRBJ2-3; 9 bases line up with TRBD2. The CDR3 is made up of 14 amino acids. V was pared by 3 bases and J by 4 bases, with 3 bases of the junction left unmatched. Germline CDR1 reads SGDLS; CDR2 reads YYNGEE.

This chain joins TRBV18 and TRBJ1-3; D might be TRBD1 (5 bases). Deletions cut 4 bases from V and 0 bases from J, with 13 bases between. The CDR3 extends over 16 amino acids. Germline CDR1 is KGHSH and CDR2 is LQKENI. Here the CDR3 DNA reads TGTGCCAGCTCACTCCAGGGACTTTCCTCTGGAAACACCATATATTTT. Protein product: CASSLQGLSSGNTIYF.

V usage is TRBV28 and J usage is TRBJ2-2; 9 positions match TRBD2. Per germline, CDR1 MDHEN and CDR2 SYDVKM. This CDR3 region has 16 residues. Trimming cost V 1 base and J 2 bases; bases outside gene matches: 2. CDR3 loop: CASSLSSGVNTGELFF. CDR3 coding DNA: TGTGCCAGCAGTTTATCTAGCGGGGTAAACACCGGGGAGCTGTTTTTT.

The V call is TRBV10-1, the J call TRBJ1-6, with 9 bases that match TRBD1. From germline, CDR1 is WNHNN and CDR2 SYGVQD (reference sequence). The CDR3 is 16 residues long. Trimming took 2 bases from V and 6 from J; bases not matched to a gene: 5. The CDR3 sequence is CASSELPGQGNSPLHF. CDR3 sequence (DNA): TGCGCCAGCAGTGAGCTACCGGGACAGGGTAATTCACCCCTCCACTTT.

This chain uses TRBV5-5 with TRBJ1-4; possibly TRBD1 for D (5 bases). Germline CDR1 SGHKS, CDR2 YYEKEE (reference sequence). Trimming stripped 5 bases from V and 10 bases from J, with 33 bases between. CDR3 length equals 19 residues. As DNA, the CDR3 is TGTGCCAGCAGTTTGTGGGGGGTTTCCCCGGACCCTGGGATTGCAAAACTGTTTTTT. Protein product: CASSLWGVSPDPGIAKLFF. Filled out from reference TRBV5-5 and TRBJ1-4, the complete variable domain reads DAGVTQSPTHLIKTRGQQVTLRCSPISGHKSVSWYQQVLGQGPQFIFQYYEKEERGRGNFPDRFSARQFPNYSSELNVNALLLGDSALYLCASSLWGVSPDPGIAKLFFGSGTQLSVL.

V gene TRBV6-1 combines with J gene TRBJ1-6, with 8 bases identical to TRBD1. Trimming at V came to 4 bases and at J to 9 bases, leaving 8 bases not matched to a gene. This CDR3 is 15 amino acids long. Germline assignment: CDR1 MNHNS and CDR2 SASEGT. CDR3 region: CASSVAGGESSPLHF. Written as DNA, the CDR3 is TGTGCCAGCAGTGTAGCAGGGGGCGAATCTTCACCCCTCCACTTT.

The CDR3: CASRRDRWSSGNTIYF. CDR3 nucleotide sequence: TGTGCCAGCAGACGCGACAGGTGGAGCTCTGGAAACACCATATATTTT. This rearrangement joins TRBV7-8 to TRBJ1-3; D perhaps matches TRBD1 (6 bases). This CDR3 has 16 residues. CDR1 is SGHVS, CDR2 FQNEAQ, per germline. Between the trimmed V and J ends, which lost 6 bases and 0 bases, there was a span of 15 bases.

The rearrangement uses TRBV6-1 and TRBJ2-1, with TRBD2 as a possible D gene (5 bases). V was pared by 4 bases and J by 0 bases, with 13 bases between. The germline V gene encodes CDR1 MNHNS and CDR2 SASEGT. The CDR3 is made up of 16 amino acids. CDR3 DNA: TGTGCCAGCAGTGGAGAGCTAGCAGTCTCCTACAATGAGCAGTTCTTC. This encodes CASSGELAVSYNEQFF.

The rearrangement links TRBV18 to TRBJ1-6, with 8 bases identical to TRBD1. Germline trimming cut 8 bases from V and 10 bases from J; bases unmatched to any gene: 10. Germline CDR1 and CDR2: KGHSH and LQKENI. CDR3 size: 14 residues. The DNA of the CDR3 is TGTGCCAGCACCCGTGGACAGGGTGAATCACCCCTCCACTTT. Translation: CASTRGQGESPLHF.

The chain links TRBV7-2 to TRBJ2-7, with D hard to call. CDR1 SGHTA and CDR2 FQGNSA come from the germline V gene. CDR3 size: 12 residues. Trimming took off 4 bases at V and 5 bases at J, with 9 bases between the two ends. CDR3 sequence (DNA): TGTGCCAGCAGCTCCGACTGGGACGAGCAGTACTTC. This codes for CASSSDWDEQYF.